Following are 12 T cell receptor beta chains from one sample sequenced in a study of blood T cells in healthy people across ages. A second PCR of roughly 7 to 11 cycles used a sample-barcoded 5' primer and a J-beta primer mix. TCRdb reprocessed the 5' RACE reads with MiXCR, giving one entry per CDR3 protein. The data contain around 500,000 distinct CDR3 sequences, about 26% of them seen just once; the ten biggest clones take up roughly 3.5%. These data were also filed under a second study, of T cells of mothers and their children.

The sequencing sample was made of blood. The source of these receptors is a boy aged 2 to 10 in good health.

The table lists this clonotype with a few counts. The V and J genes are TRBV9 and TRBJ2-2, with D maybe TRBD1 (7 bases). The CDR3 is 19 residues long. Per the germline V gene, CDR1 is SGDLS and CDR2 is YYNGEE. Trimming took 4 bases from V and 0 from J, leaving 22 bases between them. The CDR3: CASSSGVDRSFANTGELFF. As DNA, the CDR3 is TGTGCCAGCAGCTCGGGAGTGGACAGGTCCTTCGCGAACACCGGGGAGCTGTTTTTT.

J is TRBJ2-7 and V is TRBV14; the D call may be TRBD1 or TRBD2 (5 bases each). The V gene's germline CDR1 is SGHDN and CDR2 FVKESK. The CDR3 contains 12 residues. V lost 6 bases, J lost 6 bases, and 12 bases lay in between. CDR3 DNA: TGTGCCAGCAGTCATCCAGGGAGCGAGCAGTACTTC. Protein sequence: CASSHPGSEQYF.

The chain has TRBV5-1 and TRBJ1-2; D not resolved. V gave up 1 base and J gave up 1 base, with 11 bases separating them. CDR1 and CDR2 (germline): SGHRS, YFSETQ. The CDR3 is 15 residues long. The chain's CDR3 is CASSLSPGDNYGYTF. CDR3 nucleotides: TGCGCCAGCAGCTTGTCTCCAGGAGATAACTATGGCTACACCTTC.

There are a few counts of this clonotype. V gene TRBV7-2 combines with J gene TRBJ2-3; TRBD2 matches at 12 bases. Germline CDR1 reads SGHTA; CDR2 reads FQGNSA. V trimming: 1 base; J trimming: 2 bases; junction bases outside the gene matches: 4. The CDR3 loop spans 17 amino acids. CDR3 in amino acids: CASSLGTSGIFTDTQYF. CDR3 nucleotide sequence: TGTGCCAGCAGCTTAGGGACTAGCGGGATTTTCACAGATACGCAGTATTTT.

For the CDR3, the DNA is TGTGCCAGCAGTATACGGACTAGCGGGACCTACGAGCAGTACTTC. This encodes CASSIRTSGTYEQYF. The V and J genes are TRBV27 and TRBJ2-7; TRBD2 agrees at 12 bases. Per germline, CDR1 MNHEY and CDR2 SMNVEV (reference sequence). The CDR3 extends over 15 amino acids. After removal of 5 bases from V and 2 bases from J, the junction contained 4 bases not matched to a gene.

The chain links TRBV2 to TRBJ2-5; no clear D. TRBJ2-1 matches the DNA end more closely, so the J call is doubtful. Per the germline V gene, CDR1 is SNHLY and CDR2 is FYNNEI. The CDR3 totals 11 residues. The CDR3 DNA is TGTGCCAGCAGTCTAATCTATGAGCAGTTCTTC. Its protein is CASSLIYEQFF.

For the CDR3, the DNA is TGTGCCAGCAGCCCCCATAATAGCGGCTACAATGAGCAGTTCTTC. Translating gives CASSPHNSGYNEQFF. This sequence joins TRBV7-9 and TRBJ2-1; TRBD2 might be the D (6 bases). Germline CDR1 reads SEHNR; CDR2 reads FQNEAQ (reference sequence). The CDR3 consists of 15 residues. Trimming removed 5 bases at V and 3 bases at J, with 14 bases between.

The chain carries TRBV29-1 and TRBJ1-1; D remains ambiguous. Trimming stripped 3 bases from V and 5 bases from J, with 7 bases between. CDR1 is SQVTM, CDR2 ANQGSEA, per germline. This CDR3 is 11 amino acids long. The CDR3 nucleotides are TGCAGCGTTGACCGCGGGACTGAAGCTTTCTTT. Amino acids: CSVDRGTEAFF. Drawing the rest from reference TRBV29-1 and TRBJ1-1, the complete variable domain is SAVISQKPSRDICQRGTSLTIQCQVDSQVTMMFWYRQQPGQSLTLIATANQGSEATYESGFVIDKFPISRPNLTFSTLTVSNMSPEDSSIYLCSVDRGTEAFFGQGTRLTVV.

This clonotype occurred many times. V is TRBV12-3 or TRBV12-4 and J is TRBJ2-5; 7 bases map to TRBD1. The CDR3 length is 14 residues. The V segment lost 5 bases and the J segment 4 bases; nucleotides outside the gene matches: 7. CDR3 sequence (DNA): TGTGCCAGCAGTCCACAGGGGATAGGAGAGACCCAGTACTTC. Amino acid sequence: CASSPQGIGETQYF.

The chain links TRBV20-1 to TRBJ2-5; 11 bases are a match to TRBD1. The CDR3 sequence is 16 residues long. From germline, CDR1 is DFQATT and CDR2 SNEGSKA (reference sequence). Trimming removed 4 bases from V and 5 bases from J; junction bases left unmatched: 12. The CDR3 nucleotides are TGCAGTGCTACGAAAGGGACAGGGGGGTCGGGGGAGACCCAGTACTTC. This codes for CSATKGTGGSGETQYF.

This rearrangement joins TRBV7-2 to TRBJ2-7; 7 nucleotides agree with TRBD2. The CDR3 runs to 14 residues. Trimming removed 6 bases from V and 0 bases from J; junction bases left unmatched: 5. From germline, CDR1 is SGHTA and CDR2 FQGNSA. CDR3 residues: CASRDGTISYEQYF. CDR3 DNA: TGTGCCAGCAGGGACGGGACTATCTCCTACGAGCAGTACTTC.

V gene TRBV11-2 combines with J gene TRBJ2-1; a weak D match, TRBD2 (6 bases). This CDR3 comprises 16 residues. Germline CDR1 and CDR2: SGHAT and FQNNGV. Between the trimmed V and J ends, which lost 1 base and 0 bases, there was a span of 10 bases. The CDR3 is CASSLGRGSSYNEQFF. The CDR3 bases are TGTGCCAGCAGCTTAGGACGGGGGAGCTCCTACAATGAGCAGTTCTTC.